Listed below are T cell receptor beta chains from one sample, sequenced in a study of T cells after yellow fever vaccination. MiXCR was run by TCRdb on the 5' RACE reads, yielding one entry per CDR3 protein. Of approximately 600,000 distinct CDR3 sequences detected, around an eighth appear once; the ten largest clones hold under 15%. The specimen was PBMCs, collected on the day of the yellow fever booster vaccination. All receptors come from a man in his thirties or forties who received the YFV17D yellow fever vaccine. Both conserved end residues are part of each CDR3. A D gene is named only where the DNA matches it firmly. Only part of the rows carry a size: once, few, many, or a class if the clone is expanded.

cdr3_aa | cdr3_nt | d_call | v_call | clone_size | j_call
CASSKTGFEQYF | TGTGCCAGCAGTAAGACAGGGTTCGAGCAGTACTTC | TRBD1 | TRBV2 | few | TRBJ2-7
CSARETSGVTGELFF | TGCAGTGCTAGGGAGACTAGCGGAGTTACCGGGGAGCTGTTTTTT | TRBD2 | TRBV20-1 | - | TRBJ2-2
CSAEPTEGQLDIQYF | TGCAGTGCCGAGCCTACAGAGGGACAGTTGGACATTCAGTACTTC | TRBD1 | TRBV20-1 | - | TRBJ2-4
CSARSGHTEAFF | TGCAGTGCTAGAAGCGGGCACACTGAAGCTTTCTTT | - | TRBV20-1 | - | TRBJ1-1
CASSPTAFSSYEQYF | TGCGCCAGCAGCCCGACGGCCTTCAGCTCCTACGAGCAGTACTTC | - | TRBV5-1 | few | TRBJ2-7
CASRSGLAGLTYEQYF | TGTGCCAGCAGAAGCGGACTAGCGGGTCTAACCTACGAGCAGTACTTC | TRBD2 | TRBV6-2/TRBV6-3 | many | TRBJ2-7
CASSETGGPETQYF | TGTGCCAGCAGTGAGACAGGGGGTCCGGAGACCCAGTACTTC | TRBD1 | TRBV25-1 | - | TRBJ2-5
CASSSSVGNTIYF | TGTGCCAGCAGCTCCTCCGTGGGCAACACCATATATTTT | - | TRBV11-2 | few | TRBJ1-3
CASSARGWETQYF | TGTGCCAGCAGCGCTCGCGGGTGGGAGACCCAGTACTTC | - | TRBV11-2 | - | TRBJ2-5
CASSPGAGEQYF | TGTGCCAGCAGCCCTGGTGCGGGGGAGCAGTACTTC | - | TRBV7-6 | - | TRBJ2-7
CASWDAGGPQNEQFF | TGTGCCAGTTGGGATGCGGGAGGGCCTCAAAATGAGCAGTTCTTC | TRBD2 | TRBV19 | - | TRBJ2-1
CASRAAWVATDTQYF | TGTGCCAGCAGGGCAGCGTGGGTGGCCACAGATACGCAGTATTTT | - | TRBV7-2 | few | TRBJ2-3
CASSLRTGQLMNTEAFF | TGTGCCAGCAGCTTACGGACAGGTCAACTTATGAACACTGAAGCTTTCTTT | TRBD1 | TRBV7-8 | - | TRBJ1-1
CASSLGREVYQETQYF | TGTGCCAGCAGCTTGGGGCGGGAGGTGTACCAAGAGACCCAGTACTTC | TRBD2 | TRBV7-6 | - | TRBJ2-5
CASSLYGPSYEQYF | TGCGCCAGCAGCCTATACGGACCGAGCTACGAGCAGTACTTC | - | TRBV5-1 | - | TRBJ2-7
CASSSPGTSGRTYNEQFF | TGTGCCAGCAGTTCCCCCGGGACTAGCGGGAGGACCTACAATGAGCAGTTCTTC | TRBD2 | TRBV6-5 | - | TRBJ2-1
CASSQQGADTQYF | TGTGCCAGCAGCCAACAGGGGGCAGATACGCAGTATTTT | TRBD1 | TRBV4-3 | many | TRBJ2-3
CASGQGSSNEQFF | TGTGCCAGTGGACAGGGAAGTTCCAATGAGCAGTTCTTC | TRBD1 | TRBV28 | - | TRBJ2-1